The rows below give T cell receptor beta chains drawn from one sample of a study of T cell changes during pregnancy in multiple sclerosis. Sequencing used immunoSEQ multiplex PCR; TCRdb keeps in-frame clones, though not all of them. Of about 76,000 clones listed, around 94% are singletons. This specimen was peripheral blood, taken in the third trimester of pregnancy. The receptors were gathered from a female donor with multiple sclerosis, enrolled in a pregnancy study. The CDR3 runs from the conserved cysteine through the conserved F or W. The order of the fields is J gene, V gene, CDR3 length, D gene, clone size, CDR3 DNA, CDR3 protein. D genes are given only for firm matches. The listing skips clone size in some rows; elsewhere it reads once, few, many or a size class.

TRBJ2-5 TRBV19 15 TRBD2 . TGTGCCAGTAGCCTAATAGGTTCGGGGGGAGAGACCCAGTACTTC CASSLIGSGGETQYF
TRBJ1-1 TRBV4-3 17 TRBD1 . TGCGCCAGCAGCCAAGCCTTGTTTCAGGGGGGCCAGACAAGAGCTTTCTTT CASSQALFQGGQTRAFF
TRBJ1-2 TRBV29-1 13 TRBD1 medium-sized TGCAGCGTTGGGACAGGGGGCACGTCTGGCTACACCTTC CSVGTGGTSGYTF
TRBJ2-5 TRBV7-9 13 . . TGTGCCAGCAGCTGGGGGCCCCAAGAGACCCAGTACTTC CASSWGPQETQYF
TRBJ2-7 TRBV6-1 14 TRBD1 . TGTGCCAGCCGTAGGGACAGGGACCTCTCGGAGCAGTACTTC CASRRDRDLSEQYF
TRBJ1-2 TRBV13 13 . . TGTGCCAGCACCACCGGGGACTTGTCTGGCTACACCTTC CASTTGDLSGYTF
TRBJ2-7 TRBV19 15 TRBD2 . TGTGCCAGTAGTATCGCCAGCGGGGGGTCGTACGAGCAGTACTTC CASSIASGGSYEQYF
TRBJ2-5 TRBV4-3 14 . . TGCGCCAGCAGCCAAGGGGGTAGCGGAGAGACCCAGTACTTC CASSQGGSGETQYF
TRBJ1-2 TRBV12-5 15 TRBD1 . TGTGCTAGTGGAACCGGGACAGGGATCTTCTATGGCTACACCTTC CASGTGTGIFYGYTF
TRBJ1-4 TRBV19 13 TRBD1 . TGTGCCAGTAGATCCGGGACAGGCGAAAAACTGTTTTTT CASRSGTGEKLFF
TRBJ2-5 TRBV4-3 17 TRBD2 . TGCGCCAGCAGCCAGGAGCTAGCGGGCAAATACCAAGAGACCCAGTACTTC CASSQELAGKYQETQYF
TRBJ1-2 TRBV29-1 14 TRBD1 . TGCAGCGTCGGGGGACAGCCTCTTGGGTATGGCTACACCTTC CSVGGQPLGYGYTF
TRBJ2-2 TRBV7-3 14 . . TGTGCCAGCAGCTTACTGAGGGCCACCGGGGAGCTGTTTTTT CASSLLRATGELFF
TRBJ2-5 TRBV30 16 TRBD2 . TGTGCCTGGAGTGTACTCGCGGGGGGGCCCGGAGAGACCCAGTACTTC CAWSVLAGGPGETQYF
TRBJ2-1 TRBV19 15 TRBD2 . TGTGCCAGTGCGGCCGGGACTAGTGTTATGGGGAGGCAGTTCTTC CASAAGTSVMGRQFF
TRBJ2-2 TRBV5-3 15 . once TGTGCCAGAAGCTTGATCGCGAGGTGGGCCGGGGAGCTGTTTTTT CARSLIARWAGELFF
TRBJ2-2 TRBV4-3 16 . once TGCGCCAGCAGCCAAGATCCCCAGGGCGACACCGGGGAGCTGTTTTTT CASSQDPQGDTGELFF
TRBJ1-4 TRBV28 14 TRBD1 . TGTGCCAGCAAATCCGGCCAGGGGGGTGAAAAACTGTTTTTT CASKSGQGGEKLFF
TRBJ2-7 TRBV9 13 TRBD2 . TGTGCCAGCGGGAGCGGGGGGGATAGCGAGCAGTACTTC CASGSGGDSEQYF
TRBJ1-1 TRBV5-6 15 . . TGTGCCAGCAGCTTGGGGGCAGCCGGGGGCACTGAAGCTTTCTTT CASSLGAAGGTEAFF
TRBJ2-1 TRBV19 17 TRBD2 . TGTGCCAGTAGCAAAACTAGCGGGGGGACGGGCTACAATGAGCAGTTCTTC CASSKTSGGTGYNEQFF
TRBJ2-2 TRBV2 14 . . TGTGCCAGCAGTTCACAGGGCCCCCCCGGGGAGCTGTTTTTT CASSSQGPPGELFF
TRBJ1-2 TRBV6-5 14 . . TGTGCCAGCAGTTACTCGAGGAGCGCCTATGGCTACACCTTC CASSYSRSAYGYTF
TRBJ2-4 TRBV7-2 15 . . TGTGCCAGCAGCTTAGTGTGGGCCACCAAAAACATTCAGTACTTC CASSLVWATKNIQYF
TRBJ1-2 TRBV9 14 . . TGTGCCAGCAGCGTAGTGGCGGGGAACTATGGCTACACCTTC CASSVVAGNYGYTF
TRBJ2-2 TRBV11-2 19 TRBD2 . TGTGCCAGCAGCACGCTCAGGGGACTAGCGGGGGCGAACACCGGGGAGCTGTTTTTT CASSTLRGLAGANTGELFF
TRBJ1-3 TRBV15 15 . . TGTGCCACCAGCAGAGACCGGGGAGCTGGAAACACCATATATTTT CATSRDRGAGNTIYF
TRBJ2-3 TRBV4-1 15 . . TGCGCCAGCAGCCACCGTTCCACTAGCACAGATACGCAGTATTTT CASSHRSTSTDTQYF